What follows are 26 T cell receptor beta chains derived from one specimen sequenced in a study of OX40 agonist ivuxolimab in advanced cancers. Produced via immunoSEQ multiplex PCR; TCRdb's table is partial and in-frame only. The table includes around 70,000 clones, roughly 84% detected once. This material consisted of CD4+ or CD8+ T cells sorted from blood, taken in a trial of the OX40 agonist ivuxolimab. The source of these receptors is an adult with an advanced solid tumor such as melanoma, head and neck, liver or kidney cancer.

The chain employs TRBV10-3 and TRBJ1-3; D possibly corresponds to TRBD1 (6 bases). The CDR3 sequence is 14 residues long. The V and J ends lost 8 bases and 7 bases respectively, with 18 bases between them. Looked up from germline, CDR1 is ENHRY and CDR2 is SYGVKD. For the CDR3, the DNA is TGTGCCATCGGGGGGGATACAGGGAGGAACACCATATATTTT. Protein sequence: CAIGGDTGRNTIYF.

The chain is built from TRBV5-5 and TRBJ1-2; 7 nucleotides line up with TRBD1. Unmatched junction bases numbered 5, after V lost 3 bases and J lost 0 bases. The germline V gene encodes CDR1 SGHKS and CDR2 YYEKEE (reference sequence). This CDR3 has 15 amino acids. The CDR3 reads CASSSDRNPNYGYTF. CDR3 coding DNA: TGTGCCAGCAGCTCGGACAGGAATCCTAACTATGGCTACACCTTC.

J is TRBJ2-3 and V is TRBV27; 7 bases align to TRBD1. The V segment lost 6 bases and the J segment 4 bases; nucleotides outside the gene matches: 7. The CDR3 has 14 residues. The germline V gene encodes CDR1 MNHEY and CDR2 SMNVEV (reference sequence). CDR3 coding DNA: TGTGCCAGCAGACAGGGGATCTGGTCAGATACGCAGTATTTT. Protein: CASRQGIWSDTQYF.

The genes are TRBV19 and TRBJ2-3, with TRBD2 matching 8 bases. J lost 5 bases, V lost 6 bases, and 7 bases had no gene match. CDR3 length: 14 amino acids. Germline CDR1 is LNHDA and CDR2 is SQIVND (reference sequence). CDR3 residues: CASRGRGAVDTQYF. The CDR3 DNA follows: TGTGCCAGTAGGGGGCGGGGGGCCGTAGATACGCAGTATTTT.

The chain is built from TRBV18 and TRBJ2-2, with D unclear. The CDR3 runs 12 residues. The V and J ends lost 2 bases and 6 bases respectively, with 4 bases between them. In germline, CDR1 is KGHSH, CDR2 LQKENI. The CDR3: CASSPLAGELFF. CDR3 DNA: TGTGCCAGCTCACCATTAGCCGGGGAGCTGTTTTTT.

This chain uses TRBV7-6 with TRBJ2-6; no clear D. The V end was cut by 4 bases, the J end by 2 bases, with 12 bases between. This CDR3 comprises 16 residues. Germline V gene sequence: CDR1 SGHVS, CDR2 FNYEAQ. This chain's CDR3 is CASSSRGGTGANVLTF. Written as DNA, the CDR3 is TGTGCCAGCAGCTCAAGAGGCGGTACTGGGGCCAACGTCCTGACTTTC.

The chain joins TRBV27 to TRBJ1-4; D is undetermined. The CDR3 loop spans 13 amino acids. Germline assignment: CDR1 MNHEY and CDR2 SMNVEV (reference sequence). V was clipped by 2 bases and J by 7 bases, with 8 bases between them. CDR3 sequence: CASSLIRSEKLFF. The DNA for the CDR3 is TGTGCCAGCAGTTTAATCCGGAGTGAAAAACTGTTTTTT. Supplemented by reference TRBV27 and TRBJ1-4, the full variable domain reads EAQVTQNPRYLITVTGKKLTVTCSQNMNHEYMSWYRQDPGLGLRQIYYSMNVEVTDKGDVPEGYKVSRKEKRNFPLILESPSPNQTSLYFCASSLIRSEKLFFGSGTQLSVL.

J is TRBJ1-2 and V is TRBV2, with TRBD1 identical over 8 bases. Per germline, CDR1 SNHLY and CDR2 FYNNEI. CDR3 length equals 14 residues. The J segment lost 3 bases and the V segment lost 7 bases, leaving 7 bases of the junction unmatched. The CDR3 reads CASTRTGQDYGYTF. CDR3 nucleotides: TGTGCCAGCACCCGTACGGGACAGGACTATGGCTACACCTTC.

V is TRBV6-6 and J is TRBJ1-1; the D is unclear. This CDR3 is 13 amino acids long. The V end was cut by 6 bases, the J end by 1 base, with 9 bases between. In germline, CDR1 is MNHNY, CDR2 SVGAGI (reference sequence). In DNA form, the CDR3 reads TGTGCCAGCAGAGGCCCGGGGAACACTGAAGCTTTCTTT. Translation gives CASRGPGNTEAFF.

This rearrangement joins TRBV7-2 to TRBJ2-1; unclear D gene. The CDR3 contains 13 residues. V lost 3 bases to trimming and J lost 4 bases, with 7 bases between them. CDR1 is SGHTA, CDR2 FQGNSA, per germline. Here the CDR3 DNA reads TGTGCCAGCAGCTTTATAAAGTACAATGAGCAGTTCTTC. This sequence encodes CASSFIKYNEQFF.

The chain couples TRBV9 to TRBJ1-6, with D uncertain. The CDR3 length is 16 residues. V was trimmed by 0 bases and J by 7 bases, leaving 14 bases between them. The germline CDR1 and CDR2 sequences are SGDLS and YYNGEE. CDR3 sequence: CASSVGVSETNSPLHF. The CDR3 bases are TGTGCCAGCAGCGTAGGGGTTTCGGAGACAAATTCACCCCTCCACTTT.

J is TRBJ2-5 and V is TRBV28; tentative D call: TRBD2 (6 bases). The CDR3 runs 13 residues. The V end was cut by 3 bases, the J end by 5 bases, with 10 bases between. Germline CDR1 and CDR2: MDHEN and SYDVKM. The CDR3 loop reads CASSFGGMETQYF. DNA of the CDR3: TGTGCCAGCAGTTTTGGGGGGATGGAGACCCAGTACTTC.

This chain joins TRBV28 and TRBJ2-6, with TRBD2 identical over 8 bases. With V trimmed by 6 bases and J by 4 bases, 17 bases remained unmatched. The CDR3 has 19 amino acids. Per germline, CDR1 MDHEN and CDR2 SYDVKM. The CDR3 loop is CASSSQFLRGGYGANVLTF. The CDR3 DNA reads TGTGCCAGCAGCTCTCAATTCCTCCGGGGGGGATACGGGGCCAACGTCCTGACTTTC.

V and J are TRBV14 and TRBJ1-5, with 7 bases fitting TRBD1. V lost 4 bases and J lost 4; bases outside the gene matches: 10. The germline V gene has CDR1 SGHDN and CDR2 FVKESK. CDR3 length: 16 residues. Written as DNA, the CDR3 is TGTGCCAGCAGCCTCAGGGTGGCAGGGGGAAATCAGCCCCAGCATTTT. It codes for CASSLRVAGGNQPQHF.

The V call is TRBV29-1, the J call TRBJ2-1; 10 bases are shared with TRBD1. The CDR3 consists of 14 residues. CDR1 is SQVTM and CDR2 is ANQGSEA in the germline V gene. J lost 5 bases, V lost 7 bases, and 8 bases had no gene match. CDR3 sequence: CSAESGTGDNEQFF. The CDR3 nucleotides read TGCAGCGCTGAGTCCGGGACAGGGGACAATGAGCAGTTCTTC.

The rearrangement links TRBV5-1 to TRBJ2-7; 11 nucleotides match TRBD2. The V gene end was trimmed by 4 bases and the J gene end by 4 bases; junction bases not matched to a gene: 10. Germline-derived CDR1 and CDR2 are SGHRS and YFSETQ. CDR3 length: 16 amino acids. CDR3 bases: TGCGCCAGCAGCGACCCGGGACTAGCGGCAAGTTACGAGCAGTACTTC. Translated, it gives CASSDPGLAASYEQYF.

The V gene is TRBV11-1, the J gene TRBJ2-3; a weak D match, TRBD2 (6 bases). The V end was cut by 8 bases, the J end by 5 bases, with 20 bases between. The CDR3 is 15 residues long. Germline V gene lookup returns CDR1 SGHAT and CDR2 FQDESV (reference sequence). The CDR3 reads CASRSRREVGDTQYF. The DNA of the CDR3 is TGTGCCAGCCGATCTCGTAGGGAGGTCGGAGATACGCAGTATTTT.

The chain employs TRBV9 and TRBJ2-1; 8 nucleotides align to TRBD1. The CDR3 sequence is 15 residues long. Germline V gene lookup returns CDR1 SGDLS and CDR2 YYNGEE. After removal of 2 bases from V and 4 bases from J, the junction contained 5 bases not matched to a gene. As DNA, the CDR3 is TGTGCCAGCAGCGTTGAACAGGGGGAGTACAATGAGCAGTTCTTC. It is translated as CASSVEQGEYNEQFF.

The chain uses TRBV20-1 and TRBJ1-1, with D uncertain. The CDR3 sequence is 11 residues long. V lost 4 bases and J lost 7, with 10 bases in between. Germline V gene lookup returns CDR1 DFQATT and CDR2 SNEGSKA (reference sequence). CDR3 in amino acids: CSAKVHFEAFF. The CDR3 DNA sequence: TGCAGTGCTAAGGTCCACTTTGAAGCTTTCTTT.

J is TRBJ2-3 and V is TRBV6-6; TRBD2 aligns across 8 bases. The CDR3 covers 15 residues. From germline, CDR1 is MNHNY and CDR2 SVGAGI (reference sequence). J lost 6 bases, V lost 5 bases, and 10 bases had no gene match. The CDR3 DNA is TGTGCCAGCAGTCCCTCGCGGGGGGCATCGGATACGCAGTATTTT. It translates to CASSPSRGASDTQYF.

V is TRBV7-7 and J is TRBJ2-1, with D possibly being TRBD1 (6 bases). Per germline, CDR1 SSHAT and CDR2 FNYEAQ (reference sequence). Between the trimmed V and J ends, which lost 1 base and 8 bases, there was a span of 9 bases. The CDR3 extends over 13 amino acids. CDR3 protein: CASSLDRADEQFF. CDR3 DNA: TGTGCCAGCAGCTTAGACAGGGCGGATGAGCAGTTCTTC.

The rearrangement links TRBV30 to TRBJ2-3; D is possibly TRBD2 (6 bases). CDR3 length: 14 residues. V was shortened by 0 bases and J by 5 bases, with 12 bases between the two germline ends. Germline CDR1 reads GTSNPN; CDR2 reads SVGIG (reference sequence). The CDR3 nucleotides read TGTGCCTGGAGTGTAAATAGCGGCTTAGATACGCAGTATTTT. It yields the protein CAWSVNSGLDTQYF.

The genes are TRBV30 and TRBJ2-3; 13 nucleotides agree with TRBD2. The CDR3 length is 17 residues. CDR1 GTSNPN and CDR2 SVGIG come from the germline V gene (reference sequence). After removal of 4 bases from V and 4 bases from J, the junction contained 11 bases not matched to a gene. The CDR3 DNA follows: TGTGCCTGGACGACTTACGGACTAGCGGGAGAGGCAGATACGCAGTATTTT. Translated, it gives CAWTTYGLAGEADTQYF.

The genes are TRBV19 and TRBJ2-3; TRBD2 agrees at 7 bases. The CDR3 sequence is 16 residues long. Per germline, CDR1 LNHDA and CDR2 SQIVND (reference sequence). V lost 4 bases and J lost 2; bases outside the gene matches: 9. CDR3 amino acids: CASSSGIAGITDTQYF. CDR3 nucleotide sequence: TGTGCCAGTAGTAGCGGGATAGCGGGCATCACAGATACGCAGTATTTT.

This clone was found a few times. In DNA form, the CDR3 reads TGTGCCAGCAGTCCGGCGGTCGGGTGGGCGGGGGGAGAAAAACTGTTTTTT. It encodes CASSPAVGWAGGEKLFF. V gene TRBV28 combines with J gene TRBJ1-4, with D possibly being TRBD1 (5 bases). Germline V lookup: CDR1 MDHEN, CDR2 SYDVKM. The length of the CDR3 is 17 residues. Trimming pared 5 bases from V and 8 bases from J, leaving 24 bases between.

The rearrangement links TRBV7-9 to TRBJ1-5; D is ambiguous. The CDR3 runs to 13 residues. Germline V lookup: CDR1 SEHNR, CDR2 FQNEAQ (reference sequence). With 3 bases removed from V and 4 bases from J, the gap between germline ends came to 7 bases. CDR3 region: CASSLETNQPQHF. DNA of the CDR3: TGTGCCAGCAGCTTGGAGACAAATCAGCCCCAGCATTTT.